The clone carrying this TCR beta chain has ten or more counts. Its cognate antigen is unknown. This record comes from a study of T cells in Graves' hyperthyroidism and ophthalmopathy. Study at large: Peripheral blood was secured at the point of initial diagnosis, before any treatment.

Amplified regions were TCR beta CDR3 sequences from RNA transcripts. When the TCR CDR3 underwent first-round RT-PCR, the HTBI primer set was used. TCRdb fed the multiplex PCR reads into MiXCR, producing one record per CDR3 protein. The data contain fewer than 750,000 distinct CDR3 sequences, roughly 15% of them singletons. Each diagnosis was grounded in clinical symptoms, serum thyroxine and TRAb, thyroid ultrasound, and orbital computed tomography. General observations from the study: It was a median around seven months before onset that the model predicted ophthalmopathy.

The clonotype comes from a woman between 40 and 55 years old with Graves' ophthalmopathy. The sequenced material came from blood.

The CDR3 is CASSFNGRWPGETQYF. CDR3 DNA: TGTGCCAGCAGTTTTAACGGGAGGTGGCCGGGAGAGACCCAGTACTTC. The gene calls are TRBV6-5 and TRBJ2-5; 7 positions match TRBD2. Per the germline V gene, CDR1 is MNHEY and CDR2 is SVGAGI. The CDR3 length is 16 residues. Germline trimming cut 4 bases from V and 4 bases from J; bases unmatched to any gene: 12.